A selection of T cell receptor beta chains follows, all from one sample in a study of blood T cells in healthy people across ages. TCRdb called the 5' RACE reads again in MiXCR, with one record for every CDR3 protein. The repertoire holds fewer than 800,000 distinct CDR3 sequences, with roughly 25% as singletons. This sample was shared with a second study, whose subject was T cells of mothers and their children.

Sequenced input: blood. Receptors were obtained from a boy aged 5-17 years in good health. Each CDR3 is given with its conserved first and last residue. The order of the fields is J gene, V gene, clone size, D gene, CDR3 DNA, CDR3 protein. D genes are given only for firm matches. Clone size is given for some rows only: seen once, a few or many times, or a class if the clone is expanded.

j_call: TRBJ1-4
v_call: TRBV12-3/TRBV12-4
clone_size: .
d_call: TRBD1
cdr3_nt: TGTGCCAGCAGTTTTTCGAGGGACAGGGTGCATGAAAAACTGTTTTTT
cdr3_aa: CASSFSRDRVHEKLFF

j_call: TRBJ2-1
v_call: TRBV20-1
clone_size: few
d_call: .
cdr3_nt: TGCAGTGCACAAGCGGCGAGCTCCTACAATGAGCAGTTCTTC
cdr3_aa: CSAQAASSYNEQFF

j_call: TRBJ2-1
v_call: TRBV10-3
clone_size: few
d_call: TRBD2
cdr3_nt: TGTGCCATCAGTGAAACTAGCGGGGGCTATTACAATGAGCAGTTCTTC
cdr3_aa: CAISETSGGYYNEQFF

j_call: TRBJ2-6
v_call: TRBV7-2
clone_size: .
d_call: .
cdr3_nt: TGTGCCAGCAGCTTAGGGGACGGCACTGGGGCCAACGTCCTGACTTTC
cdr3_aa: CASSLGDGTGANVLTF

j_call: TRBJ2-7
v_call: TRBV7-2
clone_size: few
d_call: TRBD1
cdr3_nt: TGTGCCAGCAGACTTGACAGGGGGGGACCCTACGAGCAGTACTTC
cdr3_aa: CASRLDRGGPYEQYF

j_call: TRBJ2-1
v_call: TRBV6-2/TRBV6-3
clone_size: .
d_call: TRBD2
cdr3_nt: TGTGCCAGCAGCTCTCTAGCGGGCCCCGCTAGCGATGAGCAGTTCTTC
cdr3_aa: CASSSLAGPASDEQFF

j_call: TRBJ2-5
v_call: TRBV7-2
clone_size: .
d_call: TRBD2
cdr3_nt: TGTGCCAGCAGCCCCCCTCTGAGAGCGGGGCAAGAGACCCAGTACTTC
cdr3_aa: CASSPPLRAGQETQYF

j_call: TRBJ1-2
v_call: TRBV24-1
clone_size: few
d_call: .
cdr3_nt: TGTGCCACCAGTCGAAGTGGGTATGGCTACACCTTC
cdr3_aa: CATSRSGYGYTF

j_call: TRBJ2-7
v_call: TRBV12-3/TRBV12-4
clone_size: .
d_call: .
cdr3_nt: TGTGCCAGCAGTTTTGGGAAATCCTACGAGCAGTACTTC
cdr3_aa: CASSFGKSYEQYF

j_call: TRBJ2-1
v_call: TRBV7-9
clone_size: few
d_call: .
cdr3_nt: TGTGCCAGCGGATCCCGCTCCTACAATGAGCAGTTCTTC
cdr3_aa: CASGSRSYNEQFF

j_call: TRBJ2-5
v_call: TRBV5-1
clone_size: .
d_call: .
cdr3_nt: TGCGCCAGCAGCCCAGTGGACTCGGGTCGTGAGCAGTACTTC
cdr3_aa: CASSPVDSGREQYF

j_call: TRBJ2-7
v_call: TRBV6-2/TRBV6-3
clone_size: few
d_call: .
cdr3_nt: TGTGCCAGCAGTTACTCGACGACGGACGGCTACGAGCAGTACTTC
cdr3_aa: CASSYSTTDGYEQYF

j_call: TRBJ2-7
v_call: TRBV29-1
clone_size: few
d_call: .
cdr3_nt: TGCAGCGTTGAGGTTAGCACTCCTGATGAGCAGTACTTC
cdr3_aa: CSVEVSTPDEQYF

j_call: TRBJ1-1
v_call: TRBV29-1
clone_size: many
d_call: .
cdr3_nt: TGCAGCGTGGCGGGTCGGGCGAACACTGAAGCTTTCTTT
cdr3_aa: CSVAGRANTEAFF

j_call: TRBJ2-5
v_call: TRBV4-1
clone_size: .
d_call: TRBD2
cdr3_nt: TGCGCCAGCAGCCATCCTGGACTAGCGGAAGAGACCCAGTACTTC
cdr3_aa: CASSHPGLAEETQYF

j_call: TRBJ2-1
v_call: TRBV19
clone_size: few
d_call: .
cdr3_nt: TGTGCCAGTAGCTCGGGGCCCACCGATGAGCAGTTCTTC
cdr3_aa: CASSSGPTDEQFF

j_call: TRBJ1-5
v_call: TRBV12-3/TRBV12-4
clone_size: .
d_call: TRBD1
cdr3_nt: TGTGCCAGCAGTTTAAGGACAGGGGGCTACCAGCCCCAGCATTTT
cdr3_aa: CASSLRTGGYQPQHF

j_call: TRBJ2-7
v_call: TRBV7-9
clone_size: .
d_call: .
cdr3_nt: TGTACCAGCGTTGGGATAGGTTGGGACGAGCAGTACTTC
cdr3_aa: CTSVGIGWDEQYF

j_call: TRBJ1-2
v_call: TRBV3-1
clone_size: .
d_call: TRBD1
cdr3_nt: TGTGCCAGCAGCCATCGGACAGGCGAGGGAGGCTACACCTTC
cdr3_aa: CASSHRTGEGGYTF

j_call: TRBJ2-7
v_call: TRBV20-1
clone_size: few
d_call: TRBD2
cdr3_nt: TGCAGTGCTAGGGGGCCGGGACTAGCGGGCTTTTCCTACGAGCAGTACTTC
cdr3_aa: CSARGPGLAGFSYEQYF

j_call: TRBJ2-7
v_call: TRBV6-5
clone_size: .
d_call: .
cdr3_nt: TGTGCCAGCAGTTACGGGAGCTACTACGAGCAGTACTTC
cdr3_aa: CASSYGSYYEQYF

j_call: TRBJ1-2
v_call: TRBV12-3/TRBV12-4
clone_size: few
d_call: .
cdr3_nt: TGTGCCAGCAGTTTTCGAAGGGGAAAATATGGCTACACCTTC
cdr3_aa: CASSFRRGKYGYTF

j_call: TRBJ2-7
v_call: TRBV16
clone_size: .
d_call: .
cdr3_nt: TGTGCCAGCAGCCAATCAGGGATCAACGAGCAGTACTTC
cdr3_aa: CASSQSGINEQYF

j_call: TRBJ2-7
v_call: TRBV25-1
clone_size: .
d_call: .
cdr3_nt: TGTGCCAGCAGTGAATTTGGGGGTTACGAGCAGTACTTC
cdr3_aa: CASSEFGGYEQYF

j_call: TRBJ2-1
v_call: TRBV19
clone_size: .
d_call: TRBD2
cdr3_nt: TGTGCCAGTAGTACCCCGGGACTAGCTGTTGAGCAGTTCTTC
cdr3_aa: CASSTPGLAVEQFF

j_call: TRBJ2-7
v_call: TRBV5-6
clone_size: few
d_call: TRBD1
cdr3_nt: TGTGCCAGCACCCAACGGCTGACAGGGAGCGAGCAGTACTTC
cdr3_aa: CASTQRLTGSEQYF

j_call: TRBJ2-7
v_call: TRBV7-9
clone_size: .
d_call: TRBD2
cdr3_nt: TGTGCCAGCAGCTCCCGGGAGGGGTCCTACGAGCAGTACTTC
cdr3_aa: CASSSREGSYEQYF

j_call: TRBJ2-6
v_call: TRBV4-3
clone_size: .
d_call: .
cdr3_nt: TGCGCCAGCAGCCAAGAGTTCGGGGACTCTGGGGCCAACGTCCTGACTTTC
cdr3_aa: CASSQEFGDSGANVLTF

j_call: TRBJ2-2
v_call: TRBV12-3/TRBV12-4
clone_size: .
d_call: TRBD2
cdr3_nt: TGTGCCAGCAGCCGACGAGGACTAGCCGGCGGGGAGCTGTTTTTT
cdr3_aa: CASSRRGLAGGELFF

j_call: TRBJ2-5
v_call: TRBV7-2
clone_size: .
d_call: .
cdr3_nt: TGTGCCAGCAGCTTATATTTAGAAGAAGAGACCCAGTACTTC
cdr3_aa: CASSLYLEEETQYF

j_call: TRBJ2-5
v_call: TRBV7-8
clone_size: .
d_call: TRBD1
cdr3_nt: TGTGCCAGCAGCCGCCTTGCTGGGACAGGGGATGGGGAGACCCAGTACTTC
cdr3_aa: CASSRLAGTGDGETQYF